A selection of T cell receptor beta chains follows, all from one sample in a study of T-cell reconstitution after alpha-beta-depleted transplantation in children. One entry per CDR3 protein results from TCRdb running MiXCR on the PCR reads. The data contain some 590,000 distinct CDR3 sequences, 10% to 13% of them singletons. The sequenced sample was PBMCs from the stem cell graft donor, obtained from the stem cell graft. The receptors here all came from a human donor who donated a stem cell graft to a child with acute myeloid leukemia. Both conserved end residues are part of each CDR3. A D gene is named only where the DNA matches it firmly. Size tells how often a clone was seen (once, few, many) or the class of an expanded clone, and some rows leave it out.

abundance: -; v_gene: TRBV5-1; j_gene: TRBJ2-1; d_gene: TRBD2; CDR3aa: CASSFPSGRASSYNEQFF; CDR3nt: TGCGCCAGCAGCTTCCCTAGCGGGAGGGCGAGCTCCTACAATGAGCAGTTCTTC
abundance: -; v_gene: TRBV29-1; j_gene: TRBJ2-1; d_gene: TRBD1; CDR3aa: CSVQPGTGESYNEQFF; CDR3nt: TGCAGCGTTCAACCCGGGACAGGGGAATCCTACAATGAGCAGTTCTTC
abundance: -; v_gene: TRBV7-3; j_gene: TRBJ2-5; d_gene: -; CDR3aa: CASSLTTGAQETQYF; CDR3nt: TGTGCCAGCAGCTTAACGACAGGCGCTCAAGAGACCCAGTACTTC
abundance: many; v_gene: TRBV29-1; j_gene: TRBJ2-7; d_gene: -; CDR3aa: CSVDTGPSYEQYF; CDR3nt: TGCAGCGTTGACACAGGTCCTTCCTACGAGCAGTACTTC
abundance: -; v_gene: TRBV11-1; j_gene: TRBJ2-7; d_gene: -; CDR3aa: CASSPLDPAYEQYF; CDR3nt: TGTGCCAGCAGCCCTCTTGATCCGGCCTACGAGCAGTACTTC
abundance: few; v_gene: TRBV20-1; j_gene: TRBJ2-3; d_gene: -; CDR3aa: CSARRDPSTDTQYF; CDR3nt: TGCAGTGCTAGGCGGGACCCTAGCACAGATACGCAGTATTTT
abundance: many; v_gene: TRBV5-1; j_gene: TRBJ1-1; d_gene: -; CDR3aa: CASSFGRAGTEAFF; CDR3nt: TGCGCCAGCAGCTTCGGCAGGGCGGGCACTGAAGCTTTCTTT
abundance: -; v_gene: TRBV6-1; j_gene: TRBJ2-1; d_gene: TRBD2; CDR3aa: CASSPLTGLAGSYNEQFF; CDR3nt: TGTGCCAGCAGTCCTTTGACCGGACTAGCGGGATCGTACAATGAGCAGTTCTTC
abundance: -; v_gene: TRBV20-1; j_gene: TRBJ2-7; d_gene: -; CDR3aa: CSASRESEQYF; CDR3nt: TGCAGTGCTAGCAGGGAGTCCGAGCAGTACTTC
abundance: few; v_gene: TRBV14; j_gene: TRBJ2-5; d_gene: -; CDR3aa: CASSRWQETQYF; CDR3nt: TGTGCCAGCAGCCGATGGCAAGAGACCCAGTACTTC
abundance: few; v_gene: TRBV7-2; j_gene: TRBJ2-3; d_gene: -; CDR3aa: CASSPRVFTDTQYF; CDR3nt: TGTGCCAGCAGCCCACGGGTCTTCACAGATACGCAGTATTTT
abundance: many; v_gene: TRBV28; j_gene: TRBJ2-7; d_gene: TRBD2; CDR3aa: CASVAGGGYEQYF; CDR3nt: TGTGCCAGCGTCGCGGGAGGGGGGTACGAGCAGTACTTC
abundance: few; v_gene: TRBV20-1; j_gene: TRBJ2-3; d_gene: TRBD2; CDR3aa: CSANPHMTSGNPTDTQYF; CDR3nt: TGCAGTGCTAACCCCCATATGACTAGCGGGAACCCCACAGATACGCAGTATTTT